This T cell receptor beta chain was profiled in a study of a mutant IDH1 vaccine in newly diagnosed glioma. A note on this clone: Its specificity is unknown.

With 2 bases removed from V and 4 bases from J, the gap between germline ends came to 17 bases. This CDR3 has 16 residues. The germline V gene has CDR1 SGHTA and CDR2 FQGTGA. The sample's time point: week 35, safety follow-up. Vaccine doses each comprised 300 ug of mutant IDH1 20-mer peptide, with topical imiquimod. All eight of the vaccinations patients received fell in weeks 1, 3, 5, 7, 11, 15, 19 and 23. The astrocytomas were IDH1-mutant, ATRX-negative, and WHO grade 3 or 4. Using immunoSEQ multiplex PCR, the repertoire was profiled, and TCRdb retains in-frame clones only, with some absent. The data hold about 54,000 clones, with about nine tenths observed a single time.

The sample here was PBMCs, taken from a glioma patient whose treatment included an IDH1 peptide vaccine. The clonotype was recovered from a man in his forties with glioma. The chain couples TRBV7-3 to TRBJ2-5; D is possibly TRBD1 or TRBD2 (7 bases each). This CDR3 is CASSLGAGGGAETQYF. The DNA for the CDR3 is TGTGCCAGCAGCTTAGGTGCAGGGGGGGGAGCAGAGACCCAGTACTTC.